This TCR beta chain was retrieved from a study of cytomegalovirus exposure and HLA in healthy donors. As for the study in general: About 180 million T cells yielded 100 million or so unique TCR beta sequences in earlier analysis.

The PCR had 60 Vbeta and 13 Jbeta primers. Using immunoSEQ multiplex PCR, the repertoire was profiled, and TCRdb retains in-frame clones only, with some absent. The top ten hold 4% to 5.5% of the sample, which has some 110,000 clones, around three quarters seen once. In germline, CDR1 is SGHVS, CDR2 FNYEAQ. Trimming removed 6 bases at V and 2 bases at J, with 11 bases between. The CDR3 length is 13 residues. The chain uses TRBV7-6 and TRBJ2-7; TRBD1 might be the D (5 bases). The clonotype comes from a man aged 25 to 40 in good health and CMV-seropositive. Sequenced input: PBMCs. The CDR3 nucleotides read TGTGCCAGCAGAAAGGGGCCCGCCTACGAGCAGTACTTC. The encoded protein is CASRKGPAYEQYF.